The 8 T cell receptor beta chains below come from one sample, sequenced in a study of molecular identifiers for immune sequencing clone quantification. TCRdb re-called the PCR reads through MiXCR, storing one row per CDR3 protein. The table has about 640,000 distinct CDR3 sequences, 15% to 20% seen once. Input material: naive CD8+ T cells from blood, with Jurkat cell RNA spiked in. Subset here: FACS-sorted CD8+CD4-CCR7+CD45RA+ naive T cells. The receptor source for this set is a human donor in good health. Some libraries in this study had Jurkat cell RNA spiked in.

This clonotype was counted a few times. This rearrangement joins TRBV20-1 to TRBJ2-7; 12 bases line up with TRBD2. Germline V gives CDR1 DFQATT, CDR2 SNEGSKA (reference sequence). J was trimmed by 2 bases and V by 5 bases; bases with no gene match: 7. The CDR3 length is 15 residues. CDR3 in DNA: TGCAGTGCTGGGGGGACTAGCGGGTTAACCTACGAGCAGTACTTC. This codes for CSAGGTSGLTYEQYF.

This clonotype was detected ten times or more. This chain uses TRBV7-8 with TRBJ2-5; weak D call: TRBD1 (6 bases). CDR3 size: 14 residues. The V end was cut by 6 bases, the J end by 5 bases, with 16 bases between. Per the germline V gene, CDR1 is SGHVS and CDR2 is FQNEAQ. The CDR3 protein is CASSLSTGLETQYF. The CDR3 nucleotides are TGTGCCAGCAGTCTCTCGACAGGTCTTGAGACCCAGTACTTC.

For this clonotype: Given a much more abundant clone one base away, this may be a read error. The conserved final phenylalanine or tryptophan is absent from the CDR3, which likely points to a read error. This chain joins TRBV27 and TRBJ2-7; D may be TRBD2 (5 bases). The CDR3 loop spans 14 amino acids. Trimming shortened V by 5 bases and J by 7 bases, and 18 bases separated the two germline ends. Germline V gene data show CDR1 as MNHEY and CDR2 as SMNVEV (reference sequence). The CDR3 region has the DNA TGTGCCAGCAGTACCTCATCGGGGTCGGGGGAGCAGTACATC. It codes for CASSTSSGSGEQYI.

This clonotype was recorded many times. The V call is TRBV7-2, the J call TRBJ2-5; 8 nucleotides agree with TRBD2. The V and J ends lost 5 bases and 1 base, in that order; junction bases with no gene match: 9. This CDR3 is built from 16 residues. Germline-derived CDR1 and CDR2 are SGHTA and FQGNSA. The CDR3 DNA sequence: TGTGCCAGCAGCGTCGGACTAGCCTTTTTCCAAGAGACCCAGTACTTC. It codes for CASSVGLAFFQETQYF.

This clonotype was counted many times. J is TRBJ2-3 and V is TRBV12-3 or TRBV12-4; tentatively, D is TRBD1 (6 bases). The CDR3 loop spans 14 amino acids. Trimming removed 5 bases at V and 7 bases at J, with 16 bases between. The CDR3 DNA is TGTGCCAGCAGTCCCCAAAGGACAGCAAATACGCAGTATTTT. Amino acids: CASSPQRTANTQYF.

On this clonotype itself: Given a much more abundant clone one base away, this may be a read error. The rearrangement uses TRBV6-1 and TRBJ2-7; 11 bases are shared with TRBD1. This CDR3 contains 13 residues. The J segment lost 3 bases and the V segment lost 11 bases, leaving 6 bases of the junction unmatched. Germline assignment: CDR1 MNHNS and CDR2 SASEGT. CDR3 protein: CAARDRGVYEQYF. DNA for the CDR3: TGTGCCGCCCGGGACAGGGGGGTCTACGAGCAGTACTTC.

This clonotype has more than one count but fewer than ten. The rearrangement joins TRBV5-6 to TRBJ2-5, with a possible D match to TRBD1 (5 bases). The V end was cut by 4 bases, the J end by 0 bases, with 13 bases between. The CDR3 consists of 15 residues. CDR1 and CDR2 (germline): SGHDT, YYEEEE. This CDR3 is CASSLGQGDQETQYF. CDR3 nucleotides: TGTGCCAGCAGCCTAGGGCAGGGTGACCAAGAGACCCAGTACTTC.

In the case of this clonotype: This sequence may be a read error, since a much larger clone differs from it by one base. The chain recombines TRBV20-1 with TRBJ2-3; no definite D call. From germline, CDR1 is DFQATT and CDR2 SNEGSKA (reference sequence). This CDR3 contains 14 residues. CDR3 sequence reads: CSARDDFNTDMQYF. CDR3 nucleotides: TGCAGTGCTAGAGATGACTTTAACACAGATATGCAGTATTTT.